The 9 T cell receptor beta chains below were found in one sample sequenced in a study of cytomegalovirus exposure and HLA in healthy donors. The PCR employed 60 Vbeta primers together with 13 Jbeta primers. Sequenced by immunoSEQ multiplex PCR; TCRdb stores in-frame clones only, minus some. The sample lists approximately 150,000 clones; 80% were seen once. Sequenced sample: PBMCs. Source of these receptors: a woman aged 40 to 50 in good health and CMV-seronegative.

J is TRBJ2-2 and V is TRBV19, with 8 bases aligning to TRBD1. From germline, CDR1 is LNHDA and CDR2 SQIVND (reference sequence). This CDR3 region has 14 residues. J was trimmed by 8 bases and V by 1 base; bases with no gene match: 3. CDR3 protein: CASSIAGGWGELFF. CDR3 DNA sequence: TGTGCCAGTAGTATAGCAGGGGGCTGGGGGGAGCTGTTTTTT.

This clone came up a few times. V and J are TRBV18 and TRBJ2-3, with 10 bases lining up with TRBD2. Germline V CDR1 and CDR2: KGHSH, LQKENI. The J segment lost 6 bases and the V segment lost 3 bases, leaving 0 bases of the junction unmatched. The CDR3 sequence is 13 residues long. The CDR3 DNA follows: TGTGCCAGCTCACCGACTAGCGGGGATACGCAGTATTTT. Its protein is CASSPTSGDTQYF. Together with reference TRBV18 and TRBJ2-3, the CDR3 gives the full variable domain: NAGVMQNPRHLVRRRGQEARLRCSPMKGHSHVYWYRQLPEEGLKFMVYLQKENIIDESGMPKERFSAEFPKEGPSILRIQQVVRGDSAAYFCASSPTSGDTQYFGPGTRLTVL.

This clone came up once. This chain uses TRBV5-1 with TRBJ2-7, with 9 positions matching TRBD1. J gave up 2 bases and V 1 base, and 4 bases lay outside the gene matches. The CDR3 runs 15 residues. CDR1 is SGHRS and CDR2 is YFSETQ in the germline V gene. The CDR3 nucleotides are TGCGCCAGCAGCTTGTCCGGGACAGGGACCTACGAGCAGTACTTC. This translates into CASSLSGTGTYEQYF.

This sequence joins TRBV19 and TRBJ2-1; a weak D match, TRBD2 (6 bases). From germline, CDR1 is LNHDA and CDR2 SQIVND (reference sequence). The CDR3 loop spans 13 amino acids. The germline V and J ends were trimmed by 7 bases and 3 bases, with 10 bases remaining between them. The CDR3 spells CASKAGLYNEQFF. CDR3 nucleotides: TGTGCCAGTAAAGCGGGCCTCTACAATGAGCAGTTCTTC.

This clone was seen more than once but under ten times. The chain carries TRBV5-6 and TRBJ2-2; 9 positions match TRBD2. This CDR3 has 17 residues. Germline V CDR1 and CDR2: SGHDT, YYEEEE. The ends lost 0 bases at V and 3 bases at J; junction bases unmatched: 6. In nucleotides, the CDR3 is TGTGCCAGCAGCTTGGAGTTTGCTAGCGGGGACACCGGGGAGCTGTTTTTT. It is translated as CASSLEFASGDTGELFF.

This clone was seen just once. The chain has TRBV28 and TRBJ2-1, with TRBD2 as a possible D gene (5 bases). Trimming cost V 2 bases and J 6 bases, with 14 bases left between them. Germline CDR1 and CDR2: MDHEN and SYDVKM. The CDR3 sequence is 15 residues long. The CDR3 bases are TGTGCCAGCAGTTTACACGGGAATCTGGGCAATGAGCAGTTCTTC. This codes for CASSLHGNLGNEQFF.

The chain carries TRBV6-5 and TRBJ2-7; TRBD1 matches 10 bases. J lost 4 bases, V lost 4 bases, and 7 bases had no gene match. The CDR3 sequence is 15 residues long. Germline V gene sequence: CDR1 MNHEY, CDR2 SVGAGI. The CDR3 is CASSSPGQGMYEQYF. Written as DNA, the CDR3 is TGTGCCAGCAGTTCCCCGGGACAGGGGATGTACGAGCAGTACTTC.

The chain combines TRBV28 with TRBJ1-5; D unresolved. This CDR3 contains 15 residues. Germline-derived CDR1 and CDR2 are MDHEN and SYDVKM. The V end lost 5 bases, the J end lost 6 bases, and 17 bases lay between the germline ends. The CDR3 spells CASSQGGFELQPQHF. The CDR3 DNA reads as TGTGCCAGCAGTCAAGGAGGGTTCGAACTTCAGCCCCAGCATTTT. The full variable domain, its missing parts supplied by reference TRBV28 and TRBJ1-5, is DVKVTQSSRYLVKRTGEKVFLECVQDMDHENMFWYRQDPGLGLRLIYFSYDVKMKEKGDIPEGYSVSREKKERFSLILESASTNQTSMYLCASSQGGFELQPQHFGDGTRLSIL.

The V gene is TRBV28, the J gene TRBJ2-1; possible D gene TRBD2, 5 bases. The V gene's germline CDR1 is MDHEN and CDR2 SYDVKM. This CDR3 comprises 12 residues. V lost 2 bases and J 7 bases, leaving 6 bases between the germline ends. CDR3 loop: CASSLGENEQFF. CDR3 in DNA: TGTGCCAGCAGTTTAGGGGAGAATGAGCAGTTCTTC.